This T cell receptor beta chain was recovered during a study of T cell responses to AZD1222 COVID-19 vaccine. The V gene lost 5 bases and the J gene lost 6 bases, with 19 bases spanning the gap. This CDR3 region has 15 residues. CDR1 and CDR2 (germline): SGHTS, YDEGEE. TCRdb's copy holds only in-frame clones and misses some; the assay was immunoSEQ multiplex PCR. The data show 90,000 to 120,000 clones, 75% to 90% seen once. With regard to this clone: Its specificity is unknown.

Study-wide results and limits: Clonal diversity may have been underestimated in mostly white British donors. Spike as a whole was targeted by vaccine-associated CD4 TCRs, dominant at 160-218 and 743-854. Baseline antibody screening turned up just a handful of seropositive AZD1222 recipients.

The clonotype originates from an adult in good health. The J gene is TRBJ2-3, the V gene TRBV5-8; D may match TRBD1 or TRBD2 (5 bases each). This sample comprised peripheral blood, obtained on day 0 of AZD1222 vaccination. The CDR3 DNA reads TGTGCCAGCAGTCGTAGGGGCCTCCGGGGTGATACGCAGTATTTT. This encodes CASSRRGLRGDTQYF.